Listed here are 26 T cell receptor beta chains from one sample, sequenced in a study of vaccination effects on CD4 cells after COVID-19. Assay: immunoSEQ multiplex PCR; the TCRdb copy retains only in-frame clones and omits some. This sample carries some 23,000 clones, approximately 69% of them seen once, and the ten largest clones take around 8.2%. No antigen has been identified for these receptors. Peptide-pool stimulation followed by sequencing identified expanded antigen-specific CD4+ clonotypes in the ViraFEST assay. Isolation of CD4+ T cells took place after less than 12 days of culture. The vaccine given was either BNT162b2 or mRNA-1273, in two doses. The sample consisted of CD4+ T cells from PBMCs cultured with SARS-CoV-2 spike peptides, taken after COVID-19 vaccination. The receptors derive from a human donor who received a COVID-19 vaccine.

The chain joins TRBV27 to TRBJ1-6; D gene uncertain. CDR1 MNHEY and CDR2 SMNVEV come from the germline V gene (reference sequence). This CDR3 is 14 amino acids long. Trimming left V 2 bases short and J 12 bases short, with 14 bases between. CDR3 residues: CASSLLNILGPLHF. As DNA, the CDR3 is TGTGCCAGCAGTTTACTCAATATTTTGGGACCCCTCCACTTT.

The V and J genes are TRBV18 and TRBJ2-3, with D unclear. The V end lost 3 bases, the J end lost 4 bases, and 8 bases lay between the germline ends. CDR3 length equals 13 residues. Per the germline V gene, CDR1 is KGHSH and CDR2 is LQKENI. CDR3 in DNA: TGTGCCAGCTCACCCACCGTTGCAGATACGCAGTATTTT. As protein: CASSPTVADTQYF.

CDR3 DNA sequence: TGTGCCAGCAGCATAGGGGCAGCCAACACCGGGGAGCTGTTTTTT. Its protein product is CASSIGAANTGELFF. This chain links TRBV28 with TRBJ2-2; weak D call: TRBD1 (5 bases). The ends were cut back, 6 bases at V and 2 bases at J, with 13 bases in the middle. This CDR3 comprises 15 residues. Germline CDR1 reads MDHEN; CDR2 reads SYDVKM.

The CDR3 nucleotides read TGTGCCAGCCAAACAGAGGGGGCGGCCGGGGAGCTGTTTTTT. Encoded protein: CASQTEGAAGELFF. This chain uses TRBV6-6 with TRBJ2-2, with 7 positions matching TRBD1. Germline V gene lookup returns CDR1 MNHNY and CDR2 SVGAGI (reference sequence). This CDR3 is 14 amino acids long. Unmatched junction bases numbered 9, after V lost 8 bases and J lost 6 bases.

In this sample, this clone turned up a few times. This chain uses TRBV29-1 with TRBJ1-1, with D maybe TRBD1 (6 bases). The CDR3 extends over 13 amino acids. The ends were cut back, 5 bases at V and 0 bases at J, with 10 bases in the middle. Germline loops: CDR1 SQVTM, CDR2 ANQGSEA. The CDR3 here is CSVSTGLNTEAFF. CDR3 DNA: TGCAGCGTTTCGACAGGCTTGAACACTGAAGCTTTCTTT.

This sequence joins TRBV3-1 (or the pseudogene TRBV3-2) and TRBJ1-5; perhaps TRBD1 as D (5 bases). The V and J ends lost 2 bases and 7 bases respectively, with 15 bases between them. Germline CDR1 is LGHDT and CDR2 is YNNKEL (reference sequence). This CDR3 is built from 15 residues. CDR3 DNA: TGTGCCAGCAGCCAATCCCCTACTGGGGGACAGCCCCAGCATTTT. Encoded protein: CASSQSPTGGQPQHF.

The rearrangement joins TRBV7-9 to TRBJ2-7, with D possibly TRBD1 on 5 matching bases. The CDR3 is 17 amino acids. The V gene lost 2 bases and the J gene lost 4 bases, with 21 bases spanning the gap. The germline CDR1 and CDR2 sequences are SEHNR and FQNEAQ (reference sequence). CDR3 sequence: CASSLLFFSDRPYEQYF. Here the CDR3 DNA reads TGTGCCAGCAGCTTACTATTTTTTAGTGACAGACCGTACGAGCAGTACTTC.

The V call is TRBV6-1, the J call TRBJ1-3; a weak D match, TRBD1 (5 bases). V dropped 3 bases and J dropped 2 bases, with 11 bases sitting between them. Germline V gene sequence: CDR1 MNHNS, CDR2 SASEGT. The CDR3 is 15 residues long. The CDR3 is CASSEGLPAGNTIYF. CDR3 sequence (DNA): TGTGCCAGCAGTGAGGGACTGCCCGCTGGAAACACCATATATTTT.

The V call is TRBV5-1, the J call TRBJ2-3; TRBD2 aligns across 9 bases. V shed 4 bases and J 2 bases; nucleotides not matched to a gene: 2. CDR1 SGHRS and CDR2 YFSETQ come from the germline V gene. The CDR3 contains 14 residues. In nucleotides, the CDR3 is TGCGCCAGCAGCGGCGGGGGGGACACAGATACGCAGTATTTT. Protein product: CASSGGGDTDTQYF. The entire variable domain, with the rest obtained from reference TRBV5-1 and TRBJ2-3, is as follows: KAGVTQTPRYLIKTRGQQVTLSCSPISGHRSVSWYQQTPGQGLQFLFEYFSETQRNKGNFPGRFSGRQFSNSRSEMNVSTLELGDSALYLCASSGGGDTDTQYFGPGTRLTVL.

The J gene is TRBJ1-1, the V gene TRBV19; tentatively, D is TRBD1 (6 bases). With 8 bases removed from V and 0 bases from J, the gap between germline ends came to 28 bases. This CDR3 is built from 19 residues. Germline V CDR1 and CDR2: LNHDA, SQIVND (reference sequence). CDR3 sequence reads: CASPPRVTGATPMNTEAFF. In DNA, the CDR3 is TGTGCCAGTCCCCCTAGAGTTACGGGGGCGACTCCAATGAACACTGAAGCTTTCTTT. Together with reference TRBV19 and TRBJ1-1, the CDR3 gives the full variable domain: DGGITQSPKYLFRKEGQNVTLSCEQNLNHDAMYWYRQDPGQGLRLIYYSQIVNDFQKGDIAEGYSVSREKKESFPLTVTSAQKNPTAFYLCASPPRVTGATPMNTEAFFGQGTRLTVV.

This clone was picked up a small number of times. The rearrangement uses TRBV18 and TRBJ2-6; TRBD1 matches at 8 bases. The germline V gene encodes CDR1 KGHSH and CDR2 LQKENI. V lost 3 bases and J lost 0; bases outside the gene matches: 7. The CDR3 consists of 18 residues. CDR3 loop: CASSPIRTGPSGANVLTF. The CDR3 DNA reads as TGTGCCAGCTCACCGATCCGGACAGGGCCCTCTGGGGCCAACGTCCTGACTTTC.

This chain links TRBV5-4 with TRBJ2-3; 8 bases match TRBD1. This CDR3 is 16 amino acids long. V lost 0 bases, J lost 4 bases, and 7 bases stayed unmatched. Germline lookup yields CDR1 SGHNT and CDR2 YYREEE (reference sequence). The CDR3 here is CASSLGDRRLSDTQYF. The CDR3, as DNA: TGTGCCAGCAGCTTGGGGGACAGGAGACTGTCAGATACGCAGTATTTT. The variable domain in full, completed from reference TRBV5-4 and TRBJ2-3, reads ETGVTQSPTHLIKTRGQQVTLRCSSQSGHNTVSWYQQALGQGPQFIFQYYREEENGRGNFPPRFSGLQFPNYSSELNVNALELDDSALYLCASSLGDRRLSDTQYFGPGTRLTVL.

This clone is a singleton in its sample. CDR3 residues: CASSVDEGNTEAFF. DNA for the CDR3: TGTGCCAGCAGCGTAGACGAGGGGAACACTGAAGCTTTCTTT. The chain is built from TRBV9 and TRBJ1-1, with unresolved D. Germline CDR1 is SGDLS and CDR2 is YYNGEE. The CDR3 spans 14 residues. V was cut by 0 bases and J by 1 base, with 7 bases left in between.

This chain connects TRBV6-5 to TRBJ1-5; D unresolved. This CDR3 has 14 residues. The V and J ends lost 2 bases and 6 bases respectively, with 11 bases between them. Germline CDR1 is MNHEY and CDR2 is SVGAGI. CDR3 region: CASSYVRGGQPQHF. The CDR3 region has the DNA TGTGCCAGCAGTTACGTTCGGGGAGGTCAGCCCCAGCATTTT.

Only one count was recorded for this clone. This chain connects TRBV19 to TRBJ1-6; D gene uncertain. The V end was cut by 2 bases, the J end by 7 bases, with 15 bases between. CDR1 is LNHDA, CDR2 SQIVND, per germline (reference sequence). The CDR3 length is 16 residues. CDR3 DNA sequence: TGTGCCAGTAGTATAAAGGCAGGATACCGCAATTCACCCCTCCACTTT. It yields the protein CASSIKAGYRNSPLHF.

The chain couples TRBV18 to TRBJ2-3; 15 nucleotides match TRBD2. The ends lost 0 bases at V and 5 bases at J; junction bases unmatched: 0. Germline V gene data show CDR1 as KGHSH and CDR2 as LQKENI. The CDR3 runs 16 residues. The CDR3 protein is CASSPPGLAGGDTQYF. For the CDR3, the DNA is TGTGCCAGCTCACCACCGGGACTAGCGGGGGGAGATACGCAGTATTTT.

This chain joins TRBV7-8 and TRBJ1-2, with 9 bases aligning to TRBD1. The CDR3 runs to 16 residues. Germline-derived CDR1 and CDR2 are SGHVS and FQNEAQ. The ends lost 0 bases at V and 2 bases at J; junction bases unmatched: 4. This CDR3 is CASSLAATGGNYGYTF. The CDR3, as DNA: TGTGCCAGCAGCTTAGCCGCTACAGGGGGCAACTATGGCTACACCTTC.

This chain uses TRBV7-8 with TRBJ2-7, with 9 nucleotides matching TRBD1. CDR3 length: 15 amino acids. Per germline, CDR1 SGHVS and CDR2 FQNEAQ. V shed 5 bases and J 1 base; nucleotides not matched to a gene: 6. CDR3 sequence: CASSRGQGYSYEQYF. The CDR3 DNA reads TGTGCCAGCAGCCGTGGACAGGGGTATTCCTACGAGCAGTACTTC.

The chain carries TRBV3-1 (or the pseudogene TRBV3-2) and TRBJ2-5; D is perhaps TRBD1 or TRBD2 (5 bases each). Germline CDR1 reads LGHDT; CDR2 reads YNNKEL (reference sequence). This CDR3 is 16 amino acids long. Trimming removed 0 bases at V and 5 bases at J, with 16 bases between. CDR3 loop: CASSQDGTGLGETQYF. CDR3 DNA: TGTGCCAGCAGCCAAGATGGGACCGGTCTGGGGGAGACCCAGTACTTC.

The chain carries TRBV21-1 and TRBJ2-4; the table's D call, TRBD1, was not checked against the DNA. TRBV21-1 is reported as a pseudogene. The length of the CDR3 is 16 residues. In DNA form, the CDR3 reads TGTGCCAGCAGCAACTGGGCAGGGGGCCCCAAAAACATTCAGTACTTC. This translates into CASSNWAGGPKNIQYF.

The chain combines TRBV6-5 with TRBJ1-1, with a weak D call TRBD1 (6 bases). The CDR3 has 14 amino acids. The ends were cut back, 5 bases at V and 3 bases at J, with 13 bases in the middle. Germline V gives CDR1 MNHEY, CDR2 SVGAGI. DNA for the CDR3: TGTGCCAGCAGTAACAGGGCCGGTGACACTGAAGCTTTCTTT. Its protein product is CASSNRAGDTEAFF.

CDR3 nucleotides: TGTGCCAGCAGTGACTCGAGCTCTGGGGCCAACGTCCTGACTTTC. Translating gives CASSDSSSGANVLTF. The chain links TRBV6-4 to TRBJ2-6; D remains unclear. Per the germline V gene, CDR1 is MRHNA and CDR2 is SNTAGT. The CDR3 has 15 amino acids. The V end lost 0 bases, the J end lost 0 bases, and 3 bases lay between the germline ends.

In regard to this clone: Compared with germline, one end of the junction differs, possibly owing to a read error. The chain carries TRBV27 and TRBJ2-3; D gene unclear. The CDR3 extends over 15 amino acids. Germline V gene data show CDR1 as MNHEY and CDR2 as SMNVEV (reference sequence). CDR3 region: CAGRSSAASTDTQYF. The CDR3 DNA is TGTGCCGGCAGATCGTCCGCGGCTAGCACAGATACGCAGTATTTT.

This clone was observed a handful of times. CDR3 nucleotide sequence: TGTGCCAGCAGCTTCGCCAGGACCAATGAGCAGTTCTTC. It translates to CASSFARTNEQFF. The chain is built from TRBV7-9 and TRBJ2-1; D call uncertain. Germline V gene sequence: CDR1 SEHNR, CDR2 FQNEAQ (reference sequence). Between the trimmed V and J ends, which lost 3 bases and 6 bases, there was a span of 9 bases. The CDR3 totals 13 residues.

The chain couples TRBV2 to TRBJ1-1, with a tentative D call TRBD1 (5 bases). Trimming pared 8 bases from V and 4 bases from J, leaving 14 bases between. Germline assignment: CDR1 SNHLY and CDR2 FYNNEI. This CDR3 comprises 13 residues. DNA for the CDR3: TGTGCCAGCCACGGGGGGTTAGGCACTGAAGCTTTCTTT. Translating it yields CASHGGLGTEAFF. Using reference TRBV2 and TRBJ1-1 for the parts outside the CDR3, the full variable domain is EPEVTQTPSHQVTQMGQEVILRCVPISNHLYFYWYRQILGQKVEFLVSFYNNEISEKSEIFDDQFSVERPDGSNFTLKIRSTKLEDSAMYFCASHGGLGTEAFFGQGTRLTVV.

The V call is TRBV19, the J call TRBJ2-4; TRBD2 agrees at 9 bases. The CDR3 has 15 amino acids. Trimming took 3 bases from V and 7 from J; bases not matched to a gene: 7. From germline, CDR1 is LNHDA and CDR2 SQIVND (reference sequence). In DNA form, the CDR3 reads TGTGCCAGTAGTATGAGACTAGCGGTTTTTAACATTCAGTACTTC. Protein sequence: CASSMRLAVFNIQYF. The full variable domain, completed using reference TRBV19 and TRBJ2-4, is DGGITQSPKYLFRKEGQNVTLSCEQNLNHDAMYWYRQDPGQGLRLIYYSQIVNDFQKGDIAEGYSVSREKKESFPLTVTSAQKNPTAFYLCASSMRLAVFNIQYFGAGTRLSVL.